What follows are 19 T cell receptor beta chains derived from one specimen sequenced in a study of CD8 T cells in Susac syndrome. After extraction with the RNeasy kit, roughly 0.45 to 1 ug of the RNA was reverse transcribed using random hexamers. In TCRdb, the immunoSEQ multiplex PCR reads were re-called with MiXCR into one record per CDR3 protein. The repertoire has roughly 120,000 distinct CDR3 sequences, roughly 94% of them found once; the top ten carry 0.1% to 0.15%. The sample consisted of CD4+ T cells from PBMCs. The source is a human donor with multiple sclerosis.

This chain connects TRBV11-2 to TRBJ1-5; D is undetermined. This CDR3 spans 13 amino acids. From germline, CDR1 is SGHAT and CDR2 FQNNGV. Trimming removed 7 bases from V and 4 bases from J, with 11 bases in between. The DNA of the CDR3 is TGTGCCAGCACCCCTGGGGTAAATCAGCCCCAGCATTTT. Protein product: CASTPGVNQPQHF.

The chain carries TRBV7-8 and TRBJ1-2, with TRBD1 identical over 7 bases. Trimming removed 4 bases from V and 0 bases from J; junction bases left unmatched: 8. The CDR3 runs 16 residues. The germline V gene encodes CDR1 SGHVS and CDR2 FQNEAQ. The CDR3 sequence is CASSSNRGATNYGYTF. The CDR3 DNA is TGTGCCAGCAGCTCAAACAGGGGAGCTACTAACTATGGCTACACCTTC.

This CDR3 reads CASSEVPGRNQPQHF. CDR3 bases: TGTGCCAGCAGTGAAGTTCCCGGTCGCAATCAGCCCCAGCATTTT. The V call is TRBV6-1, the J call TRBJ1-5; D gene ambiguous. V was pared by 1 base and J by 2 bases, with 9 bases between. This CDR3 is 15 amino acids long. Germline CDR1 and CDR2: MNHNS and SASEGT.

The rearrangement links TRBV7-9 to TRBJ2-5; no definite D call. The V end lost 5 bases, the J end lost 3 bases, and 10 bases lay between the germline ends. The germline V gene encodes CDR1 SEHNR and CDR2 FQNEAQ (reference sequence). The CDR3 is made up of 13 amino acids. In DNA form, the CDR3 reads TGTGCCAGCAGCCTTGACTGGGAAGAGACCCAGTACTTC. This encodes CASSLDWEETQYF.

V is TRBV15 and J is TRBJ2-6, with D unclear. Deletions cut 4 bases from V and 0 bases from J, with 7 bases between. CDR3 length: 15 amino acids. Per germline, CDR1 LNHNV and CDR2 YYDKDF (reference sequence). CDR3 region: CATSIDRSGANVLTF. The CDR3 DNA follows: TGTGCCACCAGCATTGATCGCTCTGGGGCCAACGTCCTGACTTTC.

The chain has TRBV12-3 or TRBV12-4 and TRBJ1-1; D ambiguous. The CDR3 is 11 residues long. The germline V and J ends were trimmed by 8 bases and 1 base, with 5 bases remaining between them. This chain's CDR3 is CASFRNTEAFF. The CDR3 coding sequence is TGTGCCAGCTTCAGGAACACTGAAGCTTTCTTT.

The rearrangement uses TRBV5-1 and TRBJ2-6, with D unclear. Trimming cost V 2 bases and J 0 bases, with 9 bases left between them. The CDR3 runs to 16 residues. Germline V gene data show CDR1 as SGHRS and CDR2 as YFSETQ. CDR3 in amino acids: CASSLGGNSGANVLTF. The CDR3 coding sequence is TGCGCCAGCAGCTTAGGTGGGAACTCTGGGGCCAACGTCCTGACTTTC.

The chain combines TRBV10-3 with TRBJ2-1, with 13 bases identical to TRBD2. V shed 4 bases, J shed 7 bases, and the junction held 10 bases outside the gene matches. There are 17 residues in the CDR3. Germline V gives CDR1 ENHRY, CDR2 SYGVKD. The CDR3 here is CAISVGTGLAGLNEQFF. The CDR3 DNA reads TGTGCCATCAGTGTCGGGACGGGACTAGCGGGATTGAATGAGCAGTTCTTC.

The count of this clonotype is one. The chain employs TRBV6-5 and TRBJ2-7; TRBD1 matches 10 bases. The CDR3 is 16 residues long. The V gene end was trimmed by 0 bases and the J gene end by 4 bases; junction bases not matched to a gene: 6. Germline values: CDR1 MNHEY, CDR2 SVGAGI. DNA for the CDR3: TGTGCCAGCAGTTACTCTACCGGGACAGGGGCGTACGAGCAGTACTTC. This gives the protein CASSYSTGTGAYEQYF.

This clonotype has just a few counts. The chain recombines TRBV3-1 with TRBJ2-7; TRBD1 is a possible D gene (7 bases). V shed 9 bases and J shed 3 bases, with 12 bases lying between them. CDR1 is LGHDT and CDR2 is YNNKEL in the germline V gene (reference sequence). The CDR3 loop spans 12 amino acids. The CDR3 sequence is CASSQGGYEQYF. The CDR3 DNA follows: TGTGCCAGTAGTCAGGGGGGCTACGAGCAGTACTTC.

This sequence joins TRBV15 and TRBJ1-1; D uncertain. V lost 6 bases, J lost 1 base, and 6 bases lay in between. CDR1 and CDR2 (germline): LNHNV, YYDKDF (reference sequence). The CDR3 covers 12 residues. The CDR3 nucleotides read TGTGCCACCAGAGAGTCGAACACTGAAGCTTTCTTT. Amino acid sequence: CATRESNTEAFF.

This chain links TRBV7-2 with TRBJ2-5, with 7 bases lining up with TRBD2. CDR1 is SGHTA and CDR2 is FQGNSA in the germline V gene. J gave up 5 bases and V 1 base, and 10 bases lay outside the gene matches. The CDR3 is 16 amino acids. This chain's CDR3 is CASSLDLAVHGETQYF. CDR3 nucleotide sequence: TGTGCCAGCAGCTTAGACCTAGCGGTCCACGGGGAGACCCAGTACTTC.

The rearrangement links TRBV30 to TRBJ1-2, with D uncertain. V was shortened by 6 bases and J by 2 bases, with 10 bases between the two germline ends. This CDR3 is 12 amino acids long. Germline CDR1 and CDR2: GTSNPN and SVGIG (reference sequence). The CDR3 is CACPQINYGYTF. CDR3 nucleotide sequence: TGTGCCTGTCCACAGATAAACTATGGCTACACCTTC.

The V gene is TRBV5-6, the J gene TRBJ2-1; no firm D call. Germline lookup yields CDR1 SGHDT and CDR2 YYEEEE. This CDR3 has 13 amino acids. V was clipped by 5 bases and J by 5 bases, with 11 bases between them. The DNA for the CDR3 is TGTGCCAGCAGATTCGGAGCCAACAATGAGCAGTTCTTC. Protein: CASRFGANNEQFF.

The chain uses TRBV29-1 and TRBJ1-1; D uncertain. Germline lookup yields CDR1 SQVTM and CDR2 ANQGSEA. The CDR3 contains 12 residues. V was trimmed by 6 bases and J by 4 bases, leaving 12 bases between them. Here the CDR3 DNA reads TGCAGCGTCCAAGGGATGGGCACTGAAGCTTTCTTT. This codes for CSVQGMGTEAFF.

The chain recombines TRBV14 with TRBJ2-2; D perhaps matches TRBD2 (7 bases). V shed 7 bases and J shed 4 bases, with 16 bases lying between them. The CDR3 contains 15 residues. Germline V gene sequence: CDR1 SGHDN, CDR2 FVKESK. CDR3 residues: CASTRRGGPTGELFF. The CDR3 region has the DNA TGTGCCAGCACAAGAAGGGGGGGGCCCACCGGGGAGCTGTTTTTT.

V usage is TRBV2 and J usage is TRBJ1-2; the D gene is possibly TRBD1 (5 bases). The CDR3 extends over 14 amino acids. Germline-derived CDR1 and CDR2 are SNHLY and FYNNEI. Trimming took 3 bases from V and 2 from J, leaving 10 bases between them. The CDR3 region has the DNA TGTGCCAGCAGTGAGGTTAAGGGGAACTATGGCTACACCTTC. Amino acid sequence: CASSEVKGNYGYTF.

CDR3 region: CASRDSGNTEAFF. The CDR3 coding sequence is TGTGCCAGCAGGGATTCGGGTAACACTGAAGCTTTCTTT. The rearrangement uses TRBV6-2 or TRBV6-3 and TRBJ1-1; D call uncertain. Looked up from germline, CDR1 is MNHEY and CDR2 is SVGEGT. V lost 6 bases, J lost 2 bases, and 10 bases lay in between. This CDR3 has 13 residues.

The chain employs TRBV7-2 and TRBJ1-5; 9 positions agree with TRBD1. V lost 4 bases, J lost 7 bases, and 5 bases stayed unmatched. The CDR3 consists of 14 residues. Per the germline V gene, CDR1 is SGHTA and CDR2 is FQGNSA. CDR3 sequence: CASSSGTGKQPQHF. CDR3 nucleotides: TGTGCCAGCAGCTCAGGGACAGGGAAACAGCCCCAGCATTTT.